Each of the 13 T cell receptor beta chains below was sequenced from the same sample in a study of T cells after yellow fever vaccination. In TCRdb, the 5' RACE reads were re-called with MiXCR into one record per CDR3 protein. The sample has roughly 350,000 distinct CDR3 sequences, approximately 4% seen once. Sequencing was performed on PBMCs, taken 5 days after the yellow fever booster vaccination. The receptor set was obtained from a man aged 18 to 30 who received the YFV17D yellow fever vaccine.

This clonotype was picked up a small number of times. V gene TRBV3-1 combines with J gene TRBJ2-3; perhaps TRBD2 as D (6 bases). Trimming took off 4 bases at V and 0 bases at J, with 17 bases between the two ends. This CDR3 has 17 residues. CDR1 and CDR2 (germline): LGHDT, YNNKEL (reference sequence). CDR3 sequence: CASSLLIGGASTDTQYF. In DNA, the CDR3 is TGTGCCAGCAGCCTTCTTATCGGCGGGGCCAGCACAGATACGCAGTATTTT.

CDR3 sequence reads: CASREGVAREDTQYF. The CDR3 DNA follows: TGCGCCAGCCGGGAAGGGGTGGCCAGGGAAGATACGCAGTATTTT. The chain links TRBV5-1 to TRBJ2-3; D may match TRBD1 or TRBD2 (5 bases each). Germline lookup yields CDR1 SGHRS and CDR2 YFSETQ. CDR3 length: 15 residues. The V end lost 7 bases, the J end lost 5 bases, and 20 bases lay between the germline ends. The variable domain in full, with the rest retrieved from reference TRBV5-1 and TRBJ2-3, is KAGVTQTPRYLIKTRGQQVTLSCSPISGHRSVSWYQQTPGQGLQFLFEYFSETQRNKGNFPGRFSGRQFSNSRSEMNVSTLELGDSALYLCASREGVAREDTQYFGPGTRLTVL.

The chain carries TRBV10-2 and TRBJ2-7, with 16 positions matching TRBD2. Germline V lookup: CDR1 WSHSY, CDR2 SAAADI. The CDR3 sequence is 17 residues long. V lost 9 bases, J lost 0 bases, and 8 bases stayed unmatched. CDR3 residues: CASAGTSGGAISYEQYF. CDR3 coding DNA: TGCGCCAGTGCCGGGACTAGCGGGGGGGCTATCTCCTACGAGCAGTACTTC.

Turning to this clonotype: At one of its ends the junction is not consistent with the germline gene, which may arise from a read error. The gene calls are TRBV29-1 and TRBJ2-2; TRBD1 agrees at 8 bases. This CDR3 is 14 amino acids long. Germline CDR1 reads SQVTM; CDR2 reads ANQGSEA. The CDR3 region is CSVSGQGGPGELIF. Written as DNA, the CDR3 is TGCAGCGTTTCTGGACAGGGTGGCCCCGGGGAGCTGATTTTT.

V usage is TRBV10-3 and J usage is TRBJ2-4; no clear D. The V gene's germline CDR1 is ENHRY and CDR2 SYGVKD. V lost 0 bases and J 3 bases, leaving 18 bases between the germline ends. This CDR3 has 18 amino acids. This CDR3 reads CAISESGDTPVGKNIQYF. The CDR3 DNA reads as TGTGCCATCAGTGAGTCCGGCGATACCCCCGTGGGCAAAAACATTCAGTACTTC.

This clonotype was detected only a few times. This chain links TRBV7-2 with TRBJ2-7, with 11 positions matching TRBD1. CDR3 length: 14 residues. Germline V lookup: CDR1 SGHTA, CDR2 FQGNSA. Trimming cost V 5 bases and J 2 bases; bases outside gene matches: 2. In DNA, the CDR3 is TGTGCCAGCAGCGCGGGACAGGGGGCCTACGAGCAGTACGTC. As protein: CASSAGQGAYEQYV.

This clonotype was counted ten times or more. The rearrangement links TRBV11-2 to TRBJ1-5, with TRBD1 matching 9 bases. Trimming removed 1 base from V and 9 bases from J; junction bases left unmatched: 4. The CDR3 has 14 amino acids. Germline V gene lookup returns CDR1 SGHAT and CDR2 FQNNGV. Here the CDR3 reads CASSLGQGGWPQHF. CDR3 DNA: TGTGCCAGCAGCTTAGGACAGGGGGGTTGGCCCCAGCATTTT.

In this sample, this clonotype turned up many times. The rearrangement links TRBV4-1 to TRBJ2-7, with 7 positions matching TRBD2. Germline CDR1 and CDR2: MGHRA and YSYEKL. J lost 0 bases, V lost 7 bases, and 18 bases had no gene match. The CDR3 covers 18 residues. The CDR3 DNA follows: TGCGCCAGCACCGCAAGGGACCTAAGCGGGGCATCCTCCTACGAGCAGTACTTC. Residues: CASTARDLSGASSYEQYF.

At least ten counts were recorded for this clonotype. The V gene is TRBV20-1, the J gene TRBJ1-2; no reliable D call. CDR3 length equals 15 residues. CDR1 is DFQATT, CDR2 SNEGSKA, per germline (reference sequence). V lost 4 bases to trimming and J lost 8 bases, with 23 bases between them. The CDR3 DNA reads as TGCAGTGCTACAGCTCCCGGGAGCCCCTCTTTAGGCTACACCTTC. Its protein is CSATAPGSPSLGYTF.

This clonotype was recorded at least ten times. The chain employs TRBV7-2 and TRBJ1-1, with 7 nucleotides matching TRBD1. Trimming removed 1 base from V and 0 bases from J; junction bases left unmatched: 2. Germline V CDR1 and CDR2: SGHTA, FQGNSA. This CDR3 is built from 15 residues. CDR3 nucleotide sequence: TGTGCCAGCAGCTTAGGGACAGGTATGAACACTGAAGCTTTCTTT. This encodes CASSLGTGMNTEAFF.

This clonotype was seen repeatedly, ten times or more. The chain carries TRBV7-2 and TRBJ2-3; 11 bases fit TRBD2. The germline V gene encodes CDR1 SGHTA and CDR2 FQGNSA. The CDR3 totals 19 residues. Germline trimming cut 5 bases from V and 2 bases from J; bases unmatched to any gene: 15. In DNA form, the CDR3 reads TGTGCCAGCAGCCCCGGGTGGGCTAGCGGGGGGTCCTTCACAGATACGCAGTATTTT. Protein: CASSPGWASGGSFTDTQYF.

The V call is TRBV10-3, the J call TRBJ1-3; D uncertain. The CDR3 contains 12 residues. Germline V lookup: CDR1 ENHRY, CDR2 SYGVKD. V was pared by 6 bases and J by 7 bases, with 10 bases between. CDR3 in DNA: TGTGCCATCAGAGGAGGAGGCAACACCATATATTTT. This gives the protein CAIRGGGNTIYF.

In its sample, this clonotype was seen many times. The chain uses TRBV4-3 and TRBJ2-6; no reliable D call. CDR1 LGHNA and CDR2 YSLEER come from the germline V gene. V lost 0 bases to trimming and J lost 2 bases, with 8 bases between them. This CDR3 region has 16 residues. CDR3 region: CASSQDGRAGANVLTF. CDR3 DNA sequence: TGCGCCAGCAGCCAAGATGGCCGGGCTGGGGCCAACGTCCTGACTTTC.